This TCR beta chain was captured in a study of tissue T cells after allogeneic stem cell transplantation. Study results and limitations: In patients and mice, blood and spleen missed much of tissue repertoire.

Using immunoSEQ multiplex PCR, the repertoire was profiled, and TCRdb retains in-frame clones only, with some absent. In the table there are 4,400 or so clones, roughly half of which are singletons. The CDR3 has 14 amino acids. Germline CDR1 and CDR2: KGHPV and FQNQEV (reference sequence). With 6 bases clipped from V and 4 bases from J, the junction kept 7 bases outside the gene matches. Time point noted: mouse harvest day 14 after allogeneic transplant. Each mouse received 10^7 T-cell-depleted marrow cells plus 10^6 splenic CD5+ T cells by tail vein. This clone is medium-sized in the sample. Its specificity is unknown. Gene names follow the mouse nomenclature. The read stops 1 residue short of the end of the CDR3; the missing end is completed from the germline J gene.

The chain links TRBV26 to TRBJ2-7; 9 nucleotides agree with TRBD1. This receptor was obtained from a female BALB/c mouse given C57BL/6 T cells with graft-versus-host disease after an allogeneic hematopoietic cell transplant. Sequencing was carried out using lymph node tissue. CDR3 in amino acids: CASSLRDRAYEQYF. Incomplete CDR3 DNA: TGTGCCAGCAGCCTCCGGGACAGGGCATATGAACAGTAC. The full variable domain, in which reference TRBV26 and TRBJ2-7 provide the parts outside the CDR3, is NSKVIQTPRYLVKGQGQKAKMRCIPEKGHPVVFWYQQNKNNEFKFLINFQNQEVLQQIDMTEKRFSAECPSNSPCSLEIQSSEAGDSALYLCASSLRDRAYEQYFGPGTRLTVL.